This T cell receptor beta chain was sequenced in a study of blood T cell repertoires in COVID-19. Study-wide context: Some COVID-19 samples were acute and others convalescent; all came from the United States, Italy and Spain.

Original processing notes: Scientists estimated how many nucleated cells there were by amplifying reference gene primers. The data were produced by immunoSEQ multiplex PCR, yet TCRdb's version contains in-frame clones alone and is incomplete. That table furnishes V, J and clone size, whereas the DNA furnished D and trimming. The table includes fewer than 350,000 clones, approximately 91% detected once. The sequenced sample consisted of peripheral blood. The receptor was isolated from a man between 18 and 35 years old with active or convalescent COVID-19.

CDR3 sequence: CASSGSTYNEQFF. The DNA for the CDR3 is TGTGCCAGCAGTGGGAGTACCTACAATGAGCAGTTCTTC. The chain carries TRBV14 and TRBJ2-1; weak D call: TRBD2 (5 bases). Germline V gives CDR1 SGHDN, CDR2 FVKESK. V lost 6 bases and J 2 bases, leaving 8 bases between the germline ends. The CDR3 has 13 residues.